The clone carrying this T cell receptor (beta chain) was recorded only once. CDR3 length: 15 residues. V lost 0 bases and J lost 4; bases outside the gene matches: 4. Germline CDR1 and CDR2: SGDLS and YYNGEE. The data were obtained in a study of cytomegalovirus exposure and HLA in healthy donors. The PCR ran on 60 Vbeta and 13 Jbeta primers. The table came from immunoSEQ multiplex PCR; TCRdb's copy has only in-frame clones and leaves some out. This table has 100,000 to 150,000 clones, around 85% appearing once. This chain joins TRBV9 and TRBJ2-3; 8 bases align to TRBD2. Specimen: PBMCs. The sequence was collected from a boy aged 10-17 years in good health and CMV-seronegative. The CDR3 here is CASSVDSGKADTQYF. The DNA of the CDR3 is TGTGCCAGCAGCGTAGATAGCGGGAAGGCAGATACGCAGTATTTT.